These 9 T cell receptor beta chains were sequenced from one sample in a study of T cells in Graves' hyperthyroidism and ophthalmopathy. TCR beta CDR3 region amplification was performed from RNA transcripts. The study used the HTBI primer set for a first-round RT-PCR of the TCR CDR3. TCRdb analysed the multiplex PCR reads with MiXCR anew, one entry per CDR3 protein. There are roughly 570,000 distinct CDR3 sequences in the sample; about 43% occur only once, and roughly 19% lies in the top ten. Sequenced input: peripheral blood or thyroid tissue (not recorded which). These receptors were collected from an adult woman with Graves' disease, either hyperthyroidism or ophthalmopathy (not recorded which).

The J gene is TRBJ2-7, the V gene TRBV6-5; D is perhaps TRBD2 (5 bases). V was cut by 0 bases and J by 0 bases, with 9 bases left in between. This CDR3 comprises 15 residues. Germline V gives CDR1 MNHEY, CDR2 SVGAGI. The CDR3 here is CASSYSKRASYEQYF. In nucleotides, the CDR3 is TGTGCCAGCAGTTACTCGAAGAGGGCCTCCTACGAGCAGTACTTC.

This clonotype came up many times. This chain uses TRBV11-2 with TRBJ2-7; a possible D gene is TRBD2 (5 bases). The ends were cut back, 3 bases at V and 3 bases at J, with 15 bases in the middle. CDR1 and CDR2 (germline): SGHAT, FQNNGV. The CDR3 covers 15 residues. CDR3 sequence: CASSLAGNGYYEQYF. CDR3 sequence (DNA): TGTGCCAGCAGCTTGGCCGGGAACGGCTACTACGAGCAGTACTTC. Full variable domain (rest looked up from reference TRBV11-2 and TRBJ2-7): EAGVAQSPRYKIIEKRQSVAFWCNPISGHATLYWYQQILGQGPKLLIQFQNNGVVDDSQLPKDRFSAERLKGVDSTLKIQPAKLEDSAVYLCASSLAGNGYYEQYFGPGTRLTVT.

The chain employs TRBV6-4 and TRBJ1-5; D uncertain. V gave up 6 bases and J gave up 7 bases, with 10 bases separating them. CDR3 length: 12 residues. CDR1 is MRHNA, CDR2 SNTAGT, per germline. Here the CDR3 DNA reads TGTGCCAGCAGGACCGGCAGCCAGCCCCAGCATTTT. Translated, it gives CASRTGSQPQHF.

In this sample, this clonotype turned up many times. The chain combines TRBV9 with TRBJ1-2; tentatively, D is TRBD1 (6 bases). The length of the CDR3 is 16 residues. V was clipped by 0 bases and J by 8 bases, with 20 bases between them. Germline V lookup: CDR1 SGDLS, CDR2 YYNGEE. CDR3: CASSVGAGAQAVGYTF. DNA of the CDR3: TGTGCCAGCAGCGTAGGCGCAGGGGCACAAGCGGTAGGCTACACCTTC.

The chain carries TRBV20-1 and TRBJ2-7, with TRBD2 matching over 8 bases. CDR3 length: 14 residues. Germline CDR1 is DFQATT and CDR2 is SNEGSKA (reference sequence). V trimming: 5 bases; J trimming: 3 bases; junction bases outside the gene matches: 9. The CDR3 here is CSAGTGTRVYEQYF. CDR3 DNA sequence: TGCAGTGCTGGGACCGGGACTAGGGTCTACGAGCAGTACTTC.

This clonotype was counted only a few times. The CDR3 loop reads CASNDAGNTIYF. The DNA of the CDR3 is TGTGCCAGCAACGACGCCGGAAACACCATATATTTT. The chain is built from TRBV2 and TRBJ1-3; no clear D gene. V lost 7 bases and J 4 bases, leaving 8 bases between the germline ends. The CDR3 is 12 amino acids. Looked up from germline, CDR1 is SNHLY and CDR2 is FYNNEI. The complete variable domain, with remaining parts taken from reference TRBV2 and TRBJ1-3, reads EPEVTQTPSHQVTQMGQEVILRCVPISNHLYFYWYRQILGQKVEFLVSFYNNEISEKSEIFDDQFSVERPDGSNFTLKIRSTKLEDSAMYFCASNDAGNTIYFGEGSWLTVV.

This chain links TRBV5-1 with TRBJ1-1, with D unclear. The CDR3 consists of 14 residues. Between the trimmed V and J ends, which lost 4 bases and 4 bases, there was a span of 14 bases. Per germline, CDR1 SGHRS and CDR2 YFSETQ. Here the CDR3 reads CASSPRQAATEAFF. The CDR3 coding sequence is TGCGCCAGCAGCCCTCGGCAGGCCGCCACTGAAGCTTTCTTT. The entire variable domain, with the rest obtained from reference TRBV5-1 and TRBJ1-1, is as follows: KAGVTQTPRYLIKTRGQQVTLSCSPISGHRSVSWYQQTPGQGLQFLFEYFSETQRNKGNFPGRFSGRQFSNSRSEMNVSTLELGDSALYLCASSPRQAATEAFFGQGTRLTVV.

This clonotype has ten or more counts. The rearrangement links TRBV12-3 or TRBV12-4 to TRBJ1-4, with D unresolved. The CDR3 is 12 amino acids. Trimming removed 5 bases from V and 9 bases from J, with 10 bases in between. As DNA, the CDR3 is TGTGCCAGCAGTGAGGACCCCCAAAAACTGTTTTTT. Its translation is CASSEDPQKLFF.

This clonotype was recorded a few times. V and J are TRBV5-1 and TRBJ1-3, with 7 bases that match TRBD1. This CDR3 is 15 amino acids long. CDR1 is SGHRS, CDR2 YFSETQ, per germline. Trimming at V came to 4 bases and at J to 2 bases, leaving 6 bases not matched to a gene. CDR3 residues: CASSAGQTAGNTIYF. CDR3 DNA sequence: TGCGCCAGCAGCGCGGGACAGACAGCTGGAAACACCATATATTTT.